The present T cell receptor (beta chain) was sequenced within a study of cytomegalovirus exposure and HLA in healthy donors. General study results and limits: Later on, an analysis found that several of the most significant clusters appeared to be linked to common viral pathogens, which included parvovirus B19. Sequence variants that were highly shared formed a cluster that was likely a sequencing artifact.

The CDR3 contains 16 residues. Germline lookup yields CDR1 SGDLS and CDR2 YYNGEE. V lost 0 bases and J lost 5; bases outside the gene matches: 3. With regard to this clone: Antigen unknown.

Primers included in the PCR were 60 Vbeta and 13 Jbeta primers. Method: immunoSEQ multiplex PCR; TCRdb's copy keeps in-frame clones and lacks some. The sample records some 130,000 clones, about 61% being singletons. This receptor was identified in a middle-aged woman in good health and CMV-seronegative. Sequencing was carried out using PBMCs. The rearrangement joins TRBV9 to TRBJ2-1, with TRBD2 identical over 12 bases. DNA for the CDR3: TGTGCCAGCAGCGTAGAACTAGCGGGGGGCCACAATGAGCAGTTCTTC. Translating gives CASSVELAGGHNEQFF. Together with reference TRBV9 and TRBJ2-1, the CDR3 gives the full variable domain: DSGVTQTPKHLITATGQRVTLRCSPRSGDLSVYWYQQSLDQGLQFLIQYYNGEERAKGNILERFSAQQFPDLHSELNLSSLELGDSALYFCASSVELAGGHNEQFFGPGTRLTVL.